This TCR beta chain was sequenced in a study of prognosis after radiotherapy for stage I lung cancer. Comments on this clonotype: It is likely a read error: a sequence one base away is far more abundant.

This CDR3 is built from 15 residues. Germline V gives CDR1 MNHGY, CDR2 SVAAGI. V was shortened by 3 bases and J by 8 bases, with 16 bases between the two germline ends. CDR3 of TCR beta was amplified from genomic DNA via a two-round multiplex PCR. The first round of PCR was done with primers that matched each TRBV and TRBJ gene. TCRdb reprocessed the multiplex PCR reads with MiXCR, giving one entry per CDR3 protein. The table shows around 30,000 distinct CDR3 sequences, with approximately 36% occurring only once. The sample was PBMCs, taken before or after stereotactic body radiation therapy (not recorded which). This sequence was found in a donor at least 50 years old with non-small cell lung cancer. The chain uses TRBV6-9 and TRBJ1-4; D gene ambiguous. Written as DNA, the CDR3 is TGTGCCAGCAGTTACTTCACGGGGTGGCAAGAAAAACTGTTTTTT. Its translation: CASSYFTGWQEKLFF.